Listed below are T cell receptor beta chains from one sample, sequenced in a study of shared T cell receptors in the human thymus. Profiling relied on immunoSEQ multiplex PCR, and the TCRdb table lists in-frame clones only, not all of them. The sample lists some 660,000 clones, around 87% occurring once. Another study also made use of these data, one on human thymus T cells.

The sequenced sample was thymocytes. These TCRs come from a boy younger than two with a congenital heart defect. The CDR3 runs from the conserved cysteine through the conserved F or W. The order of the fields is D gene, V gene, clone size, J gene, CDR3 protein, CDR3 DNA. A D gene is named only where the DNA matches it firmly. Clone size is not always given. Where it is, it says once, few, many or a class for expanded clones.

d_call: TRBD1
v_call: TRBV18
clone_size: -
j_call: TRBJ2-3
cdr3_aa: CASSPSTGQGTDTQYF
cdr3_nt: TGTGCCAGCTCACCATCCACGGGACAGGGCACAGATACGCAGTATTTT

d_call: -
v_call: TRBV30
clone_size: -
j_call: TRBJ2-6
cdr3_aa: CAWRRESGANVLTF
cdr3_nt: TGTGCCTGGAGGAGGGAATCTGGGGCCAACGTCCTGACTTTC

d_call: TRBD2
v_call: TRBV7-6
clone_size: -
j_call: TRBJ2-3
cdr3_aa: CASSTLAGGVDTQYF
cdr3_nt: TGTGCCAGCAGCACGCTAGCGGGTGGGGTAGATACGCAGTATTTT

d_call: TRBD2
v_call: TRBV29-1
clone_size: -
j_call: TRBJ2-3
cdr3_aa: CSVETIFTSGSIRDTQYF
cdr3_nt: TGCAGCGTTGAAACAATCTTCACTAGCGGGAGTATAAGAGATACGCAGTATTTT

d_call: TRBD1
v_call: TRBV4-3
clone_size: -
j_call: TRBJ2-3
cdr3_aa: CASSHQQGRSTDTQYF
cdr3_nt: TGCGCCAGCAGCCACCAACAGGGGCGAAGCACAGATACGCAGTATTTT

d_call: -
v_call: TRBV7-2
clone_size: -
j_call: TRBJ2-7
cdr3_aa: CASSYQDLAYEQYF
cdr3_nt: TGTGCCAGCAGCTATCAGGATTTGGCCTACGAGCAGTACTTC

d_call: TRBD2
v_call: TRBV9
clone_size: -
j_call: TRBJ2-1
cdr3_aa: CASSVELAGVGEQFF
cdr3_nt: TGTGCCAGCAGCGTAGAATTAGCGGGAGTGGGGGAGCAGTTCTTC

d_call: -
v_call: TRBV6-5
clone_size: -
j_call: TRBJ1-2
cdr3_aa: CASSRQGYGYTF
cdr3_nt: TGTGCCAGCAGTCGGCAGGGCTATGGCTACACCTTC

d_call: -
v_call: TRBV19
clone_size: -
j_call: TRBJ2-1
cdr3_aa: CASSSVSNEQFF
cdr3_nt: TGTGCCAGTAGTAGTGTTAGCAATGAGCAGTTCTTC

d_call: -
v_call: TRBV7-9
clone_size: -
j_call: TRBJ1-6
cdr3_aa: CASSRAHEKAPLHF
cdr3_nt: TGTGCCAGCAGCCGAGCGCACGAAAAGGCCCCCCTCCACTTT

d_call: TRBD2
v_call: TRBV6-1
clone_size: -
j_call: TRBJ2-3
cdr3_aa: CASSERGGTDTQYF
cdr3_nt: TGTGCCAGCAGTGAAAGGGGAGGGACAGATACGCAGTATTTT

d_call: TRBD1
v_call: TRBV7-9
clone_size: -
j_call: TRBJ1-6
cdr3_aa: CASSLGGRGQSNSPLHF
cdr3_nt: TGTGCCAGCAGCTTAGGGGGCAGGGGGCAGTCGAATTCACCCCTCCACTTT

d_call: TRBD1
v_call: TRBV6-5
clone_size: -
j_call: TRBJ1-3
cdr3_aa: CASSYSRQGSGNTIYF
cdr3_nt: TGTGCCAGCAGTTACTCGAGACAGGGCTCTGGAAACACCATATATTTT

d_call: TRBD1
v_call: TRBV7-9
clone_size: -
j_call: TRBJ1-3
cdr3_aa: CASSSGTGGENTIYF
cdr3_nt: TGTGCCAGCAGCTCGGGGACAGGGGGAGAAAACACCATATATTTT

d_call: TRBD2
v_call: TRBV5-1
clone_size: -
j_call: TRBJ2-1
cdr3_aa: CASSLGLEILISYNEQFF
cdr3_nt: TGCGCCAGCAGCCTGGGACTAGAGATCCTTATCTCCTACAATGAGCAGTTCTTC

d_call: TRBD1
v_call: TRBV27
clone_size: few
j_call: TRBJ2-7
cdr3_aa: CASSLLYRGRLCEQYF
cdr3_nt: TGTGCCAGCAGTTTGCTATACAGGGGGCGTCTGTGTGAGCAGTACTTC

d_call: -
v_call: TRBV29-1
clone_size: -
j_call: TRBJ1-2
cdr3_aa: CSVVTAFYGYTF
cdr3_nt: TGCAGCGTTGTAACAGCCTTCTATGGCTACACCTTC

d_call: -
v_call: TRBV25-1
clone_size: once
j_call: TRBJ2-7
cdr3_aa: CASSQVTGNFGEQYF
cdr3_nt: TGTGCCAGCAGTCAAGTTACAGGGAATTTTGGAGAGCAGTACTTC

d_call: TRBD1
v_call: TRBV28
clone_size: -
j_call: TRBJ1-5
cdr3_aa: CASSSPGQFSNQPQHF
cdr3_nt: TGTGCCAGCAGTTCCCCGGGACAGTTTAGCAATCAGCCCCAGCATTTT

d_call: TRBD1
v_call: TRBV27
clone_size: -
j_call: TRBJ1-1
cdr3_aa: CASSSGGSAMNTEAFF
cdr3_nt: TGTGCCAGCAGCTCAGGGGGCTCGGCGATGAACACTGAAGCTTTCTTT

d_call: -
v_call: TRBV4-3
clone_size: once
j_call: TRBJ1-3
cdr3_aa: CASSHRQVSGNTIYF
cdr3_nt: TGCGCCAGCAGCCATAGACAGGTCTCTGGAAACACCATATATTTT

d_call: TRBD1
v_call: TRBV2
clone_size: -
j_call: TRBJ1-2
cdr3_aa: CASSEALLGDRPNGYTF
cdr3_nt: TGTGCCAGCAGTGAAGCGCTTCTGGGGGACAGACCCAATGGCTACACCTTC

d_call: TRBD1
v_call: TRBV7-9
clone_size: -
j_call: TRBJ2-3
cdr3_aa: CASSSDRAIPTDTQYF
cdr3_nt: TGTGCCAGCAGTTCGGACAGGGCTATACCCACAGATACGCAGTATTTT

d_call: TRBD2
v_call: TRBV6-5
clone_size: -
j_call: TRBJ2-5
cdr3_aa: CAAASLTSGGETQYF
cdr3_nt: TGTGCCGCAGCGAGCCTGACTAGCGGGGGAGAGACCCAGTACTTC

d_call: -
v_call: TRBV19
clone_size: -
j_call: TRBJ2-2
cdr3_aa: CASKETSAVGETGELFF
cdr3_nt: TGTGCCAGTAAGGAGACTAGTGCCGTTGGGGAAACCGGGGAGCTGTTTTTT

d_call: TRBD1
v_call: TRBV30
clone_size: -
j_call: TRBJ1-4
cdr3_aa: CAWSVRAPNRGVGHEKLFF
cdr3_nt: TGTGCCTGGAGTGTAAGGGCCCCCAACAGGGGGGTGGGGCATGAAAAACTGTTTTTT